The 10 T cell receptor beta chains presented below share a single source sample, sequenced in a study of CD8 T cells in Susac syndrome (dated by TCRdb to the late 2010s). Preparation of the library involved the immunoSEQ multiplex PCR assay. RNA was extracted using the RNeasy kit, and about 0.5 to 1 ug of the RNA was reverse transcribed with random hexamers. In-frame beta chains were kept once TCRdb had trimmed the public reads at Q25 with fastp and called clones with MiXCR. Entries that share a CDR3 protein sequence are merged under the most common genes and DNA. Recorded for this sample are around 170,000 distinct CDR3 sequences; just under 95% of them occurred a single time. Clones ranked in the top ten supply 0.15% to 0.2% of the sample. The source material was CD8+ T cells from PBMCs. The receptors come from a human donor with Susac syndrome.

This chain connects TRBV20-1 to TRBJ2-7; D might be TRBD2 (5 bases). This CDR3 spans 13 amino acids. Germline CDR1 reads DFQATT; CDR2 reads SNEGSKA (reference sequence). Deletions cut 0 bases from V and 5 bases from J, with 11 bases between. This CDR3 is CSARDRTGNEQYF. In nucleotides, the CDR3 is TGCAGTGCTAGAGATAGAACGGGGAACGAGCAGTACTTC.

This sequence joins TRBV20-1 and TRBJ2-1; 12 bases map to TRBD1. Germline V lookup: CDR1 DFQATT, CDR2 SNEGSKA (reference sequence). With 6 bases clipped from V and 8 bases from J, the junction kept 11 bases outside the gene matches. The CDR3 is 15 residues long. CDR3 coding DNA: TGCAGTGCGCCCGCCGGGACAGGGGGCATAGATGAGCAGTTCTTC. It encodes CSAPAGTGGIDEQFF.

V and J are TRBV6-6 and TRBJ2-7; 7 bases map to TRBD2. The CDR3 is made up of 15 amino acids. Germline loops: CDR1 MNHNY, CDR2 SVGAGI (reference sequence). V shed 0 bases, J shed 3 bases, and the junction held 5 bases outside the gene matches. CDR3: CASSYSKLASYEQYF. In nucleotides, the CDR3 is TGTGCCAGCAGTTACTCGAAACTAGCGAGCTACGAGCAGTACTTC.

The CDR3 bases are TGTGCCAGCAGCCGTTGGACGGGAACCAACAATGAGCAGTTCTTC. This gives the protein CASSRWTGTNNEQFF. The chain employs TRBV14 and TRBJ2-1; D may be TRBD2 (5 bases). Germline loops: CDR1 SGHDN, CDR2 FVKESK. The germline V and J ends were trimmed by 4 bases and 5 bases, with 15 bases remaining between them. CDR3 size: 15 residues.

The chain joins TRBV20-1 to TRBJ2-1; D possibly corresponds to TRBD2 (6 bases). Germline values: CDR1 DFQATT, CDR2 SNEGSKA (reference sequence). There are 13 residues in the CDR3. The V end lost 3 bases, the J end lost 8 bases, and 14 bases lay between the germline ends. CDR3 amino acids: CSARQREIYEQFF. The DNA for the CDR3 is TGCAGTGCTAGGCAACGGGAGATTTATGAGCAGTTCTTC.

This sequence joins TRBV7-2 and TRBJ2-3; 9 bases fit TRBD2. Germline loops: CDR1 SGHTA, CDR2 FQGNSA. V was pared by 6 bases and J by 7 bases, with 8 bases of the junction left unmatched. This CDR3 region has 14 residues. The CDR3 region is CASRSAGGPYTQYF. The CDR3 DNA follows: TGTGCCAGCAGGAGCGCGGGGGGGCCTTATACGCAGTATTTT.

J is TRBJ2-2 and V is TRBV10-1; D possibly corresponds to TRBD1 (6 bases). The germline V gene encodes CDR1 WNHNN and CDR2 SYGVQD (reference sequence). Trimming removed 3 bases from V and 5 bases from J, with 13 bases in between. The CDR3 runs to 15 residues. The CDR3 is CASSESQGYTGELFF. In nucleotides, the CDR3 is TGCGCCAGCAGTGAAAGTCAGGGGTATACCGGGGAGCTGTTTTTT.

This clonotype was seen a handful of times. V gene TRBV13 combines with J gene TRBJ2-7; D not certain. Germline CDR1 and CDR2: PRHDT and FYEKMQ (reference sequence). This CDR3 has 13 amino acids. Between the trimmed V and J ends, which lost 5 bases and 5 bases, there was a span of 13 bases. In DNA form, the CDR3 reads TGTGCCAGCAGCATCGGATCCGCCAACGAGCAGTACTTC. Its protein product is CASSIGSANEQYF.

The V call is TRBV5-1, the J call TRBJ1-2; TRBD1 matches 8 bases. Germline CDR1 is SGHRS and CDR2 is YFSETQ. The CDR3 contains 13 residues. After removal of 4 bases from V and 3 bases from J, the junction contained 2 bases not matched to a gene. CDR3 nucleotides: TGCGCCAGCAGCGTGGGACAGGACTATGGCTACACCTTC. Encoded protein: CASSVGQDYGYTF.

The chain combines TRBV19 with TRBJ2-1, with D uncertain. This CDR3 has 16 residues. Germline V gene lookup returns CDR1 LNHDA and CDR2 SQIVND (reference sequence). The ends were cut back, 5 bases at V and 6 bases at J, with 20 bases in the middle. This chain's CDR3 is CASSDGMVSRANEQFF. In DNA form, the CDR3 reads TGTGCCAGTAGTGACGGCATGGTCTCTAGGGCCAATGAGCAGTTCTTC.